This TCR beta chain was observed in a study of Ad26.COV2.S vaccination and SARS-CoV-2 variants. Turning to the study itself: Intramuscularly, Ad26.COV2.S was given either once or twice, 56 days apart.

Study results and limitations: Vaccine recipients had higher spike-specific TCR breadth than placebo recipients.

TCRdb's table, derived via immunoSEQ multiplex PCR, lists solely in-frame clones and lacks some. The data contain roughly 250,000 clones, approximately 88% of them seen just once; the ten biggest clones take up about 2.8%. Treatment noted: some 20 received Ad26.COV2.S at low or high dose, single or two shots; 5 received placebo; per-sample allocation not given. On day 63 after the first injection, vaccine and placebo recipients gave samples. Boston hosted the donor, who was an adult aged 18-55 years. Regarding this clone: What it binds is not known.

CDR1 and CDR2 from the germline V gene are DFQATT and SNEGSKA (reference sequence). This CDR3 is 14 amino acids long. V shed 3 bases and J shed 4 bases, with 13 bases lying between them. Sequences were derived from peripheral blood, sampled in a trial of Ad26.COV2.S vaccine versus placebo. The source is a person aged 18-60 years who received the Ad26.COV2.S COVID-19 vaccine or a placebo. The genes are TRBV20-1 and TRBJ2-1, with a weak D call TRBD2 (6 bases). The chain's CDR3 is CSASTGLPYNEQFF. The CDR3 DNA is TGCAGTGCTAGTACTGGACTACCTTACAATGAGCAGTTCTTC.